This T cell receptor beta chain was recovered during a study of blood T cell repertoires in COVID-19 (dated by TCRdb to between 2020 and 2021). Turning to the overall study: The collaborator samples originated in the United States, Italy and Spain and spanned the acute and convalescent phases of COVID-19. The material from the prospective study consisted of cDNA or gDNA derived from T cells, B-cell-depleted T cells, or PBMCs. The dataset comprised deeply sampled blood TCRbeta repertoires from subjects exposed to, actively infected with, or recovered from COVID-19. The repertoires were released in a freely available public database meant as a resource for research on the immune response to SARS-CoV-2. The samples were drawn from two sources: the first 160 participants of the ongoing ImmuneRACE study, and approximately 1,300 subjects contributed by 6 global collaborators. A de-identified subject ID, COVID-19 status, age in years and sex were almost always included in the sample metadata. HLA class I and class II types, where available, came from metadata supplied by the sample provider rather than from assay-based typing. What the authors observed across the whole study: The amount of clinical and demographic metadata varied by source and participant and was provided uncurated.

The immunoSEQ Assay, a bias-controlled multiplex PCR, was used to amplify TCRbeta CDR3 regions from genomic DNA. As for the authors' bioinformatics: The number of nucleated cells in each sample was estimated from the amplification of reference gene primers within the assay. To quantify the absolute abundance of each unique TCRbeta CDR3 rearrangement, sequence reads were collapsed and filtered. For each sample, productive Simpson clonality was calculated as the square root of Simpson's diversity index over productive rearrangements. TCRdb holds this immuneACCESS table with in-frame rearrangements only. Some clones are missing; in checked studies, unresolved V genes explain under half, and the rest has no known cause. The V and J calls and the clone size are those of that table, but D and trimming were determined from the DNA. Recorded for this sample are nearly 400,000 clones; approximately 89% of them occurred a single time. Approximately 1.5% of the sample rests with the top ten.

The germline V gene sets CDR1 to KGHDR and CDR2 to SFDVKD. The CDR3 starts with the cysteine, ends with the phenylalanine, and has 16 residues. The kept DNA is CDR3 alone, 48 bases in frame from the first base. V gives up 3 bases and J gives up 0 bases, and the segment between their germline ends measures 10 bases. Notes on this clone: Its target antigen remains unknown. There are no base qualities to consult, and no much larger clone falls within one base.

Participants in the prospective study were enrolled through a virtual design, were aged roughly 18 to 100 years, and lived in under 25 United States geographic areas. Cohort assignment in the prospective study relied on participant-reported clinical history from a screening survey and a study questionnaire. For ImmuneRACE Cohort 3, a participant was defined as recovered based on two consecutive negative NP/OP PCR tests, clearance by a healthcare professional, or resolution of symptoms. In the prospective study, mobile phlebotomists collected whole blood, serum and a nasopharyngeal or oropharyngeal swab from each participant. Participants in the prospective study had the option to provide additional blood draws and questionnaires over a 2-month period. Blood samples from the prospective study were shipped frozen or at room temperature prior to DNA extraction.

The specimen was PBMCs or T cells enriched from blood (not recorded which). This sequence uses TRBV24-1 and TRBJ2-2; matching of 5 bases hints at TRBD2 as the D gene. This TCR was recovered from a woman younger than 45 who had recovered from COVID-19. The nucleotide sequence reads TGTGCCACCAGTGATGCCCGGGGATCGAACACCGGGGAGCTGTTTTTT. It is translated as CATSDARGSNTGELFF.